This is a list of T cell receptor beta chains from one sample in a study of T cell responses to AZD1222 COVID-19 vaccine. Here immunoSEQ multiplex PCR was the method, and the copy in TCRdb shows in-frame clones only, minus some. There are some 150,000 clones in the sample; more than 70% occur only once, and about 15% lies in the top ten. This sample comprised peripheral blood, obtained on day 0 of AZD1222 vaccination. These receptor sequences come from an adult in good health. The CDR3 runs from the conserved cysteine through the conserved F or W. Fields, in order: D gene, V gene, clone size, J gene, CDR3 protein, CDR3 DNA. The D gene is left open where the match is weak. Some rows mark clone size as missing; the rest say once, few, many or name a class of expanded clone.

>NA|TRBV4-1|once|TRBJ2-7
CASSKQPGQTAEQYF
TGCGCCAGCAGCAAACAACCGGGACAAACGGCCGAGCAGTACTTC
>NA|TRBV11-2|NA|TRBJ1-6
CASSPRDTLNSPLHF
TGTGCCAGCAGCCCCCGGGACACCTTGAATTCACCCCTCCACTTT
>TRBD1|TRBV7-2|NA|TRBJ1-2
CASSYRQGATYGYTF
TGTGCCAGCAGCTATCGACAGGGTGCAACCTATGGCTACACCTTC
>NA|TRBV7-2|NA|TRBJ2-1
CASSLGTGNEQFF
TGTGCCAGCAGCTTAGGCACCGGTAATGAGCAGTTCTTC
>NA|TRBV11-1|NA|TRBJ2-7
CASSLSVLSYEQYF
TGTGCCAGCAGCTTATCAGTATTATCCTACGAGCAGTACTTC
>NA|TRBV21-1|NA|TRBJ1-4
CASSTASARTGVCEKLFF
TGTGCCAGCAGCACAGCCTCGGCCCGGACAGGGGTTTGTGAAAAACTGTTTTTT
>NA|TRBV6-4|NA|TRBJ2-5
CASSPNRGAETQYF
TGTGCCAGCAGCCCGAACCGGGGGGCCGAGACCCAGTACTTC
>NA|TRBV5-1|NA|TRBJ1-2
CASSLDGDYGYTF
TGCGCCAGCAGCTTGGATGGAGACTATGGCTACACCTTC
>NA|TRBV4-1|NA|TRBJ1-5
CASSQGGTGDQPQHF
TGCGCCAGCAGCCAGGGCGGTACGGGGGATCAGCCCCAGCATTTT
>TRBD1|TRBV2|NA|TRBJ1-1
CASSQQGSNTEAFF
TGTGCCAGCAGTCAACAGGGGAGTAACACTGAAGCTTTCTTT
>TRBD2|TRBV7-6|NA|TRBJ2-5
CASSLAAGGASETQYF
TGTGCCAGCAGCTTAGCGGCGGGGGGCGCGAGTGAGACCCAGTACTTC
>NA|TRBV28|NA|TRBJ1-1
CASSRQIMNTEAFF
TGTGCCAGCAGTCGACAGATAATGAACACTGAAGCTTTCTTT
>NA|TRBV7-3|NA|TRBJ2-1
CASSRDGKDEQFF
TGTGCCAGCAGCCGGGACGGGAAGGATGAGCAGTTCTTC
>NA|TRBV6-2/TRBV6-3|NA|TRBJ1-1
CASSYTSGYTEAFF
TGTGCCAGCAGTTACACTAGCGGCTACACTGAAGCTTTCTTT
>NA|TRBV4-2|NA|TRBJ2-2
CASSPRVPGELFF
TGTGCCAGCAGCCCCAGGGTTCCCGGGGAGCTGTTTTTT
>NA|TRBV6-4|NA|TRBJ1-2
CASGKGDGRSYGYTF
TGTGCCAGCGGAAAAGGTGACGGACGGAGCTATGGCTACACCTTC
>NA|TRBV7-3|NA|TRBJ2-2
CASSSRTDTGELFF
TGTGCCAGCAGCTCAAGGACAGACACCGGGGAGCTGTTTTTT
>TRBD2|TRBV7-2|NA|TRBJ2-5
CASSFSGGVQETQYF
TGTGCCAGCAGCTTTAGCGGGGGGGTCCAAGAGACCCAGTACTTC
>TRBD2|TRBV7-2|NA|TRBJ2-7
CASSLKGLAGVPYEQYF
TGTGCTAGCAGCTTAAAGGGGCTGGCGGGGGTCCCCTACGAGCAGTACTTC
>NA|TRBV7-9|few|TRBJ1-1
CASSFSPQGRRAEAFF
TGTGCCAGCAGCTTCTCACCTCAGGGGCGGCGGGCCGAAGCTTTCTTT
>TRBD2|TRBV5-1|NA|TRBJ2-1
CASSLGGSGIRGEQFF
TGCGCCAGCAGCCTGGGTGGTAGCGGGATCCGGGGTGAGCAGTTCTTC
>NA|TRBV4-1|once|TRBJ1-5
CASSRLVWEPQHF
TGCGCCAGCAGCCGCCTTGTTTGGGAGCCCCAGCATTTT
>NA|TRBV27|few|TRBJ2-3
CASSTRTDTQYF
TGTGCCAGCAGTACTCGCACAGATACGCAGTATTTT
>NA|TRBV7-2|NA|TRBJ1-1
CASSLAREQGVAFF
TGTGCCAGCAGCTTAGCGCGAGAACAGGGAGTCGCTTTCTTT
>NA|TRBV5-1|NA|TRBJ2-3
CASSQGDTQYF
TGCGCCAGCAGCCAAGGGGATACGCAGTATTTT
>NA|TRBV9|NA|TRBJ1-4
CASSVDATNEKLFF
TGTGCCAGCAGCGTAGATGCAACTAATGAAAAACTGTTTTTT
>TRBD1|TRBV13|NA|TRBJ1-5
CASSTRKDRGSSQPQHF
TGTGCCAGCAGCACACGCAAGGACAGGGGCTCCAGTCAGCCCCAGCATTTT
>NA|TRBV5-1|NA|TRBJ1-1
CASSLTQTNTEAFF
TGCGCCAGCAGCTTAACACAGACAAACACTGAAGCTTTCTTT
>NA|TRBV2|NA|TRBJ1-2
CASRGQFNYGYTF
TGTGCCAGCAGAGGACAGTTTAACTATGGCTACACCTTC
>NA|TRBV5-1|NA|TRBJ1-2
CASSQGYGYTF
TGCGCCAGCAGTCAGGGATATGGCTACACCTTC
>NA|TRBV5-1|NA|TRBJ1-3
CASSLESGSGNTIYF
TGCGCCAGCAGCTTGGAGTCGGGCTCTGGAAACACCATATATTTT
>NA|TRBV7-3|once|TRBJ2-3
CASSLIRSDTQYF
TGTGCCAGCAGCTTAATACGGTCAGATACGCAGTATTTT
>NA|TRBV19|NA|TRBJ1-1
CASTLGRGGTEAFF
TGTGCCAGTACATTGGGGCGGGGCGGGACTGAAGCTTTCTTT
>TRBD1|TRBV3-1/TRBV3-2|NA|TRBJ1-2
CASSQDRPLTGSGGYTF
TGTGCCAGCAGCCAAGATCGCCCCCTGACAGGGTCGGGAGGCTACACCTTC
>TRBD1|TRBV28|NA|TRBJ1-1
CARGTGTWTEAFF
TGTGCCAGAGGGACAGGGACATGGACTGAAGCTTTCTTT
>NA|TRBV19|NA|TRBJ2-5
CASSMVGHQETQYF
TGTGCCAGTAGTATGGTAGGCCATCAAGAGACCCAGTACTTC
>NA|TRBV7-8|NA|TRBJ1-1
CASSPRVSMNTEAFF
TGTGCCAGCAGCCCCCGAGTTTCGATGAACACTGAAGCTTTCTTT
>NA|TRBV7-2|NA|TRBJ1-5
CASSLYRDQPQHF
TGTGCCAGCAGCCTTTACAGAGATCAGCCCCAGCATTTT
>TRBD1|TRBV7-2|NA|TRBJ1-6
CASSLGTATGSPLHF
TGTGCCAGCAGCTTGGGGACAGCGACCGGTTCACCCCTCCACTTT
>TRBD1|TRBV2|NA|TRBJ2-3
CASSPDRVVSDTQYF
TGTGCCAGCAGCCCCGACAGGGTAGTTTCAGATACGCAGTATTTT
>NA|TRBV7-2|NA|TRBJ2-5
CASSLGVYSETQYF
TGTGCCAGCAGCTTAGGGGTCTATTCGGAGACCCAGTACTTC
>NA|TRBV2|NA|TRBJ1-6
CASSDTPPLHF
TGTGCCAGCAGTGATACTCCACCCCTCCACTTT
>NA|TRBV5-4|NA|TRBJ1-1
CASSLAGQLNTEAFF
TGTGCCAGCAGCTTAGCGGGACAACTGAACACTGAAGCTTTCTTT
>TRBD1|TRBV10-3|NA|TRBJ1-1
CAISSGTDHTEAFF
TGTGCCATCAGCTCTGGGACAGATCACACTGAAGCTTTCTTT
>NA|TRBV5-5|NA|TRBJ1-4
CASSLDLGATNEKLFF
TGTGCCAGCAGCTTAGATCTAGGTGCAACTAATGAAAAACTGTTTTTT
>NA|TRBV7-2|NA|TRBJ1-3
CASSNDPQNTIYF
TGTGCCAGCAGTAATGATCCCCAGAACACCATATATTTT
>NA|TRBV7-8|few|TRBJ1-2
CASSPGSYGYTF
TGTGCCAGCAGCCCAGGATCTTATGGCTACACCTTC
>NA|TRBV7-9|NA|TRBJ1-4
CASSLSPGENEKLFF
TGTGCCAGCAGCTTATCTCCAGGGGAAAATGAAAAACTGTTTTTT
>NA|TRBV11-2|NA|TRBJ2-7
CASSLGTLILKQYF
TGTGCCAGCAGCTTGGGGACCCTTATCCTTAAGCAGTACTTC
>NA|TRBV5-1|NA|TRBJ1-4
CASSSREVDEKLFF
TGCGCCAGCAGCAGCAGGGAGGTGGATGAAAAACTGTTTTTT
>NA|TRBV19|NA|TRBJ2-3
CASSSGTLFTDTQYF
TGTGCCAGTAGTTCAGGGACACTCTTCACAGATACGCAGTATTTT
>NA|TRBV20-1|NA|TRBJ1-1
CSASLTSQTEAFF
TGCAGTGCTAGTCTGACAAGTCAAACTGAAGCTTTCTTT
>NA|TRBV5-1|NA|TRBJ2-7
CASSPDIHEQYF
TGCGCCAGCAGCCCGGACATCCACGAGCAGTACTTC